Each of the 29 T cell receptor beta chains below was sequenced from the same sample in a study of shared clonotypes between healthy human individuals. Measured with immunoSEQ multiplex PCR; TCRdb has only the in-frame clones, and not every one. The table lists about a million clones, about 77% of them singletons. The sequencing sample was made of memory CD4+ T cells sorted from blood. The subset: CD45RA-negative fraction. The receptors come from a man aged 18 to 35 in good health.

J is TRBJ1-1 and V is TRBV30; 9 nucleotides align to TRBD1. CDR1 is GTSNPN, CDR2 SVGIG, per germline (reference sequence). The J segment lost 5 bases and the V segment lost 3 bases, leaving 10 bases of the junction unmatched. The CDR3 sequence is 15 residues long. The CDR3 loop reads CAWRDRDRDFTEAFF. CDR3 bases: TGTGCCTGGAGAGACCGGGACAGGGATTTTACTGAAGCTTTCTTT. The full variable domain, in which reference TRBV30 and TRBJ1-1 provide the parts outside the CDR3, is SQTIHQWPATLVQPVGSPLSLECTVEGTSNPNLYWYRQAAGRGLQLLFYSVGIGQISSEVPQNLSASRPQDRQFILSSKKLLLSDSGFYLCAWRDRDRDFTEAFFGQGTRLTVV.

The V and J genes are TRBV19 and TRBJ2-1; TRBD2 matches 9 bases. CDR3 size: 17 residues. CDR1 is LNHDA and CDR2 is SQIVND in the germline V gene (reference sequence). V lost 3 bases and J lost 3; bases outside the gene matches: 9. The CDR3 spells CASSMGGRASGYNEQFF. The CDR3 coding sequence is TGTGCCAGTAGTATGGGCGGGAGGGCCTCGGGCTACAATGAGCAGTTCTTC.

The DNA for the CDR3 is TGTGCCAGCAGTGAAGCGCCCGCTACGGGCTACACCTTC. This sequence encodes CASSEAPATGYTF. This chain joins TRBV6-1 and TRBJ1-2; D remains unclear. The CDR3 extends over 13 amino acids. Looked up from germline, CDR1 is MNHNS and CDR2 is SASEGT. V lost 0 bases, J lost 8 bases, and 10 bases lay in between.

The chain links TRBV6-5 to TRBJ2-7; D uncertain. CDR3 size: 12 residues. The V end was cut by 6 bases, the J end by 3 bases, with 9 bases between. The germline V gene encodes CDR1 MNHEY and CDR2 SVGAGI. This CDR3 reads CASSPRLYEQYF. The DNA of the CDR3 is TGTGCCAGCAGCCCTAGGCTCTACGAGCAGTACTTC.

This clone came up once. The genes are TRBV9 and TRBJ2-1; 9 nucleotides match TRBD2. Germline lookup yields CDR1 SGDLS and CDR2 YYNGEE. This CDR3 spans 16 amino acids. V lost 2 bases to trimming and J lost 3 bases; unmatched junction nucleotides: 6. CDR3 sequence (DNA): TGTGCCAGCAGCGTCACTCATAGCGGGAGCTACAATGAGCAGTTCTTC. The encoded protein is CASSVTHSGSYNEQFF. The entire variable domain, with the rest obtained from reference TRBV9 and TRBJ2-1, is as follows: DSGVTQTPKHLITATGQRVTLRCSPRSGDLSVYWYQQSLDQGLQFLIQYYNGEERAKGNILERFSAQQFPDLHSELNLSSLELGDSALYFCASSVTHSGSYNEQFFGPGTRLTVL.

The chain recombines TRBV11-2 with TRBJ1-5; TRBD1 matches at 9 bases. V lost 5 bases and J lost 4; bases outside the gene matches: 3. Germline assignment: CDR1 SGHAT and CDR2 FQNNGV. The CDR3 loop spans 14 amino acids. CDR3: CASSLQGANQPQHF. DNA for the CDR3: TGTGCCAGCAGCCTACAGGGGGCTAATCAGCCCCAGCATTTT.

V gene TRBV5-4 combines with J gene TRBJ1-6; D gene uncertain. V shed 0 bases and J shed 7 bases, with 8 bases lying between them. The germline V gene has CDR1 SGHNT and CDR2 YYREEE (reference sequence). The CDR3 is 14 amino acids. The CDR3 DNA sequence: TGTGCCAGCAGCTTGGTTGACATAAATTCACCCCTCCACTTT. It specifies CASSLVDINSPLHF. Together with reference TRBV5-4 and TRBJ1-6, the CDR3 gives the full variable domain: ETGVTQSPTHLIKTRGQQVTLRCSSQSGHNTVSWYQQALGQGPQFIFQYYREEENGRGNFPPRFSGLQFPNYSSELNVNALELDDSALYLCASSLVDINSPLHFGNGTRLTVT.

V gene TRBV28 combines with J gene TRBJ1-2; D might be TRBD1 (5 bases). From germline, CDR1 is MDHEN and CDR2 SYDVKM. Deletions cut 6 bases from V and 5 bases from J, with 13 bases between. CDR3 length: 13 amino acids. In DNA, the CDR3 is TGTGCCAGCAGCTTCTCCGGGGCTTATGGCTACACCTTC. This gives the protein CASSFSGAYGYTF.

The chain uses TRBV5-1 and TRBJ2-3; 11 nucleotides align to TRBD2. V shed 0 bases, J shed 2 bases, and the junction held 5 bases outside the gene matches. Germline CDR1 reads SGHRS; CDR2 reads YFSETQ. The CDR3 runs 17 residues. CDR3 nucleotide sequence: TGCGCCAGCAGCTTGGTCGTAGCGGGAGGGGTCACAGATACGCAGTATTTT. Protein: CASSLVVAGGVTDTQYF.

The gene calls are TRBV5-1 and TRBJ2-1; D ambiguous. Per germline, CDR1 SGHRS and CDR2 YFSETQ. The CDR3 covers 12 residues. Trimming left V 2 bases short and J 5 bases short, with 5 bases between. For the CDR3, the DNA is TGCGCCAGCAGCTTCACCAACAATGAGCAGTTCTTC. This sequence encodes CASSFTNNEQFF.

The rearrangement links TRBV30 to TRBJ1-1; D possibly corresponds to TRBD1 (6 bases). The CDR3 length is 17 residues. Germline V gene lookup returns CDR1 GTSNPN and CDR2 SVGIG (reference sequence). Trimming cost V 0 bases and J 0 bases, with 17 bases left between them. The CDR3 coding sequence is TGTGCCTGGAGTGTTCTACAGGGCCTCCTTGTGAACACTGAAGCTTTCTTT. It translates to CAWSVLQGLLVNTEAFF. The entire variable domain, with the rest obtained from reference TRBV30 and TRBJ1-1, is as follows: SQTIHQWPATLVQPVGSPLSLECTVEGTSNPNLYWYRQAAGRGLQLLFYSVGIGQISSEVPQNLSASRPQDRQFILSSKKLLLSDSGFYLCAWSVLQGLLVNTEAFFGQGTRLTVV.

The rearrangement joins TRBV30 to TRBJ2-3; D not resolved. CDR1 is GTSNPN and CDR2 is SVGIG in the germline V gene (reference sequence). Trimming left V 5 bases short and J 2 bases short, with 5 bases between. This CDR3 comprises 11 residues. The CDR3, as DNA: TGTGCCTGGGGTTACACAGATACGCAGTATTTT. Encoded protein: CAWGYTDTQYF. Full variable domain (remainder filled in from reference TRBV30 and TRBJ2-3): SQTIHQWPATLVQPVGSPLSLECTVEGTSNPNLYWYRQAAGRGLQLLFYSVGIGQISSEVPQNLSASRPQDRQFILSSKKLLLSDSGFYLCAWGYTDTQYFGPGTRLTVL.

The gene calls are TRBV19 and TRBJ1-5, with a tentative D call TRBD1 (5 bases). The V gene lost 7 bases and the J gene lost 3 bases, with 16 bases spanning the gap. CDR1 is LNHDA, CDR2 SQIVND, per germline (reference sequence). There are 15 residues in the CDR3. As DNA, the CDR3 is TGTGCCAGTATCCCCAGGGAAGGGTACAATCAGCCCCAGCATTTT. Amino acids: CASIPREGYNQPQHF. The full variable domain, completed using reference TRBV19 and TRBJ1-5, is DGGITQSPKYLFRKEGQNVTLSCEQNLNHDAMYWYRQDPGQGLRLIYYSQIVNDFQKGDIAEGYSVSREKKESFPLTVTSAQKNPTAFYLCASIPREGYNQPQHFGDGTRLSIL.

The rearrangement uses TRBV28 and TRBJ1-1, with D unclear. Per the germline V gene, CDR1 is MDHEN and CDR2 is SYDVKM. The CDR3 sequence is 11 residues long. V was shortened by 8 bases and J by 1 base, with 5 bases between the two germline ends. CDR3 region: CASVQNTEAFF. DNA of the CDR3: TGTGCCAGCGTTCAGAACACTGAAGCTTTCTTT.

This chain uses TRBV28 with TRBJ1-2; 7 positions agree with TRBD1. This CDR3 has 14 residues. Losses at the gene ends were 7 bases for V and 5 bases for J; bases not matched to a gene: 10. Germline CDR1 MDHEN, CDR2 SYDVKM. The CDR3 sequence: CASTHRGQTYGYTF. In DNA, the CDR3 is TGTGCCAGCACCCATCGGGGACAGACGTATGGCTACACCTTC.

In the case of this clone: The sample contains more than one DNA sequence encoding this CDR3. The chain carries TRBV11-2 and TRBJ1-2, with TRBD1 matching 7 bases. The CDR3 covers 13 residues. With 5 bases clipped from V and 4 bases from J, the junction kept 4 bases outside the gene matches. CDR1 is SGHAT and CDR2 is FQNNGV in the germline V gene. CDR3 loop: CASSPQGVYGYTF. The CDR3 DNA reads TGTGCCAGCAGCCCCCAGGGGGTCTATGGCTACACCTTC.

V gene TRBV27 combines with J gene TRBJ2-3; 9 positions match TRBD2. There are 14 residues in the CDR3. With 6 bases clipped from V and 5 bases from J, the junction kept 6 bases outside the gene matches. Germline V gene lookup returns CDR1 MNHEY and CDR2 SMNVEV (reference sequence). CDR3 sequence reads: CASRRAGGGDTQYF. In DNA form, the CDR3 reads TGTGCCAGCAGGCGAGCGGGGGGAGGAGATACGCAGTATTTT.

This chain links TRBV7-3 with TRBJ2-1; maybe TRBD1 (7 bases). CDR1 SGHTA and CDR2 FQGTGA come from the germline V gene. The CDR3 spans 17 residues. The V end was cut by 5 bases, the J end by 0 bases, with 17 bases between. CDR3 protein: CASSPRAQGGSYNEQFF. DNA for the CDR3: TGTGCCAGCAGCCCTCGGGCCCAGGGGGGCTCCTACAATGAGCAGTTCTTC. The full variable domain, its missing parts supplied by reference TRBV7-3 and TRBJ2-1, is GAGVSQTPSNKVTEKGKYVELRCDPISGHTALYWYRQSLGQGPEFLIYFQGTGAADDSGLPNDRFFAVRPEGSVSTLKIQRTERGDSAVYLCASSPRAQGGSYNEQFFGPGTRLTVL.

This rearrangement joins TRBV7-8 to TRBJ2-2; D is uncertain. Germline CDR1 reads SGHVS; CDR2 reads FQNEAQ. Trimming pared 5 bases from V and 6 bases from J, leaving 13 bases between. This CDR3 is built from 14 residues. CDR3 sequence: CASSIPDRAGELFF. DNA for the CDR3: TGTGCCAGCAGCATCCCGGACCGGGCCGGGGAGCTGTTTTTT.

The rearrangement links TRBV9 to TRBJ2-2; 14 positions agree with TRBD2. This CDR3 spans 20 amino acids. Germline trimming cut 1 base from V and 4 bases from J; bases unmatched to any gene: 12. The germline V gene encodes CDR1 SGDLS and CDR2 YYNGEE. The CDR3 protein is CASSVRGTSGRGTGTGELFF. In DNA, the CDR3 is TGTGCCAGCAGCGTACGAGGGACTAGCGGGAGAGGAACGGGCACCGGGGAGCTGTTTTTT.

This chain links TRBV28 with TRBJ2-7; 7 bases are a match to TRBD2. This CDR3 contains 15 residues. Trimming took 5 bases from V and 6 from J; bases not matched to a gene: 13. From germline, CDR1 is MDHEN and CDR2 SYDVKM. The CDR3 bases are TGTGCCAGCAGTCCTCCCGGTCGGGGGGTCAGCGAGCAGTACTTC. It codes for CASSPPGRGVSEQYF. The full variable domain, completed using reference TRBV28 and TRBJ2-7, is DVKVTQSSRYLVKRTGEKVFLECVQDMDHENMFWYRQDPGLGLRLIYFSYDVKMKEKGDIPEGYSVSREKKERFSLILESASTNQTSMYLCASSPPGRGVSEQYFGPGTRLTVT.

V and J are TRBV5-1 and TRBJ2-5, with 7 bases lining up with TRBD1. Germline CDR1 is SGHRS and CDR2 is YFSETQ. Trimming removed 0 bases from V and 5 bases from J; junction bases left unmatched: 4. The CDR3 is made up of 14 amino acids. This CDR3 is CASSLDRGWETQYF. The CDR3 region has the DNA TGCGCCAGCAGCTTGGACAGGGGATGGGAGACCCAGTACTTC.

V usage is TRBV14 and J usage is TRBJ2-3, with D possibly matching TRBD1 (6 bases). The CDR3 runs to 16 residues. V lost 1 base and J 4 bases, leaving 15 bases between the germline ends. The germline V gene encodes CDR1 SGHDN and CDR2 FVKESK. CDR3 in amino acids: CASSQVGGSKADTQYF. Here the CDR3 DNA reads TGTGCCAGCAGCCAAGTTGGGGGCTCGAAGGCAGATACGCAGTATTTT.

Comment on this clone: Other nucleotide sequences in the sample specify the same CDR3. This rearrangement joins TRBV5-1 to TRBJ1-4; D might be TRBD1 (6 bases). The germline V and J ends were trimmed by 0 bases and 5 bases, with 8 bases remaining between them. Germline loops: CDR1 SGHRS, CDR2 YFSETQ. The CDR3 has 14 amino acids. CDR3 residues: CASSLGQGNEKLFF. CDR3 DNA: TGCGCCAGCAGCTTGGGCCAGGGGAATGAAAAACTGTTTTTT. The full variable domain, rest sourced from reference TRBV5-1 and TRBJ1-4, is KAGVTQTPRYLIKTRGQQVTLSCSPISGHRSVSWYQQTPGQGLQFLFEYFSETQRNKGNFPGRFSGRQFSNSRSEMNVSTLELGDSALYLCASSLGQGNEKLFFGSGTQLSVL.

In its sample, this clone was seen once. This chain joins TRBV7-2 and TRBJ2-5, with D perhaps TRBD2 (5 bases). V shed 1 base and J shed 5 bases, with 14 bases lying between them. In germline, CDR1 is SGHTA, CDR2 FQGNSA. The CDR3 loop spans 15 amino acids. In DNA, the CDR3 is TGTGCCAGCAGCTTAGGGCTAGCTTCGCGGGAGACCCAGTACTTC. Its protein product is CASSLGLASRETQYF.

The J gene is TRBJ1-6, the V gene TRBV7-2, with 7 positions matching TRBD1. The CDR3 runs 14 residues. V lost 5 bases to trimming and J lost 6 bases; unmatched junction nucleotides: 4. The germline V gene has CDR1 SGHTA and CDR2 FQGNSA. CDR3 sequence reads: CASSPQGFNSPLHF. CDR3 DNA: TGTGCCAGCAGCCCACAGGGGTTTAATTCACCCCTCCACTTT.

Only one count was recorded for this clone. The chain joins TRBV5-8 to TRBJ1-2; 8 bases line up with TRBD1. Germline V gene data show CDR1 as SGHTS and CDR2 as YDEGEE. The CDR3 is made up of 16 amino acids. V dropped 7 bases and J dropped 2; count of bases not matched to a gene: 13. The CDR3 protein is CASPIQPDRGNYGYTF. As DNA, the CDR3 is TGTGCCAGCCCTATCCAGCCTGACAGGGGCAACTATGGCTACACCTTC.

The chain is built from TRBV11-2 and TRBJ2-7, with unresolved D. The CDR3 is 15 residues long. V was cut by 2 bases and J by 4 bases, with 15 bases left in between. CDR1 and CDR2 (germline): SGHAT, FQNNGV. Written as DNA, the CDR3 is TGTGCCAGCAGCTTATCGCAGGAGCAAGCTTACGAGCAGTACTTC. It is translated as CASSLSQEQAYEQYF.

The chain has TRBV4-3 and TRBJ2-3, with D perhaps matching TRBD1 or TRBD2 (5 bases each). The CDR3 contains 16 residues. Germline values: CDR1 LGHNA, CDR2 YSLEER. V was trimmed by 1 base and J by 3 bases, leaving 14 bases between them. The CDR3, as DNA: TGCGCCAGCAGCCAAGGAGCGGCAGGGAGTACAGATACGCAGTATTTT. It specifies CASSQGAAGSTDTQYF.